This record covers a single T cell receptor beta chain. Its antigen is undetermined. The naive CD8 population came from CD45RO-negative cells selected for CCR7, without terminally differentiated effector memory CD45RA+ cells. This CDR3 is built from 12 residues. The germline V and J ends were trimmed by 0 bases and 8 bases, with 6 bases remaining between them. Germline V gene data show CDR1 as SGHDT and CDR2 as YYEEEE. Per the authors' pipeline: ImmunoSEQ supplied junction-only sequences lacking quality scores, so filtering was different. Assay used: immunoSEQ multiplex PCR; TCRdb lists only in-frame clones, some missing. V and J calls plus clone size are reproduced from that table; the DNA served to infer D and trimming. The table shows around 1,900,000 clones, with just under 95% occurring only once. The data were obtained in a study of shared clonotypes between healthy human individuals. The wider study: CD8 memory received one plate per donor, CD8 naive two, CD4 memory three and CD4 naive three.

Study-level findings and limits: Some clonotypes were shared by all four sorted-subset donors, while others were not shared. The non-shared ones had lower generation probabilities than the shared ones.

The sequence was obtained from a man between 18 and 35 years old in good health. Some clones in this sample may be carry-over from other donors' samples. The sequencing sample was made of naive CD8+ T cells from PBMCs. V is TRBV5-6 and J is TRBJ2-1; no definite D call. DNA of the CDR3: TGTGCCAGCAGCTTGGTTGTCCATGAGCAGTTCTTC. Translation gives CASSLVVHEQFF.